This TCR beta chain was sequenced in a study of regulatory T cells in long-lasting Graves disease. Study observations and caveats: Lower TCR diversity characterized persistent Graves' patients relative to newly diagnosed patients.

Time point given: newly diagnosed GD, antithyroid drugs for less than 3 months. PBMCs were the source of the RNA used for TCR sequencing. This clonotype was picked up many times. Its target is unknown. Both iRepertoire HTBI primers and Arm-PCR of CDR3 regions were used to build the TCR beta libraries. Via MiXCR, TCRdb re-called the multiplex PCR reads, giving one row per CDR3 protein. Of some 250,000 distinct CDR3 sequences listed, about 17% are singletons. In addition, the sample was reused for a study of T cells in Graves' hyperthyroidism and ophthalmopathy. As that study records: Using 13 V-J features, a model discriminated ophthalmopathy from stable hyperthyroidism.

The sequences come from peripheral blood mononuclear cells (PBMCs), collected at new diagnosis, from a patient treated with antithyroid drugs. This clonotype was sampled from a woman in her twenties or thirties with Graves disease.

This CDR3 reads CASIRDRMNTEAFF. CDR3 nucleotides: TGTGCCAGCATACGGGACAGGATGAACACTGAAGCTTTCTTT. V usage is TRBV6-2 or TRBV6-3 and J usage is TRBJ1-1; TRBD1 matches at 8 bases. This CDR3 region has 14 residues. The V gene's germline CDR1 is MNHEY and CDR2 SVGEGT. The V and J ends lost 7 bases and 0 bases, in that order; junction bases with no gene match: 4.